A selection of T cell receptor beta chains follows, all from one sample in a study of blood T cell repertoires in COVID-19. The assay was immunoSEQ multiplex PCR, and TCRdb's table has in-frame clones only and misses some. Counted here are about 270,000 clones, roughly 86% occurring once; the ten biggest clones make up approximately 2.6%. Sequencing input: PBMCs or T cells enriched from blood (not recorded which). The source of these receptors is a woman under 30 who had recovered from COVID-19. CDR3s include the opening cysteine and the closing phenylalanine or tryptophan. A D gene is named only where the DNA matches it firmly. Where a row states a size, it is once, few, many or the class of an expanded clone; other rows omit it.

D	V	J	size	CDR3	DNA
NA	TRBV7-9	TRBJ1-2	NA	CASTLGQLNYGYTF	TGTGCCAGCACCCTAGGACAGCTAAACTATGGCTACACCTTC
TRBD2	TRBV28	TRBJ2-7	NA	CASSSLAGGSYEQYF	TGTGCCAGCAGTTCCTTAGCGGGAGGCTCCTACGAGCAGTACTTC
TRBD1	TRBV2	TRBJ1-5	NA	CASRKGQGFSHSNQPQHF	TGTGCCAGCAGGAAGGGACAGGGGTTTTCGCATAGCAATCAGCCCCAGCATTTT
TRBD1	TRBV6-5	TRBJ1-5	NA	CASSYPHRGTGQPQHF	TGTGCCAGCAGTTACCCCCACAGGGGTACGGGTCAGCCCCAGCATTTT
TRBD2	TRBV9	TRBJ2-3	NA	CASSELAGGYTDTQYF	TGTGCCAGCAGCGAATTAGCGGGGGGGTACACAGATACGCAGTATTTT
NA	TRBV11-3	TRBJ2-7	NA	CASSSRGAYEQYF	TGTGCCAGCAGCTCCAGGGGGGCCTACGAGCAGTACTTC
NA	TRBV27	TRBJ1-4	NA	CASSFGGMGAEKLFF	TGTGCCAGCAGTTTCGGGGGGATGGGTGCTGAAAAACTGTTTTTT
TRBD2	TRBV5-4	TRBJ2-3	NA	CASSLVLTSGRTDTQYF	TGTGCCAGCAGCTTGGTTCTCACTAGCGGACGCACAGATACGCAGTATTTT
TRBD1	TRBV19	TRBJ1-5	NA	CASRWDSSNQPQHF	TGTGCCAGTAGATGGGACAGTAGCAATCAGCCCCAGCATTTT
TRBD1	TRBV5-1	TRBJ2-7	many	CASSLNAGGSYEQYF	TGCGCCAGCAGCTTGAATGCAGGGGGCTCCTACGAGCAGTACTTC
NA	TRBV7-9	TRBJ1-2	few	CASSLVSGFNYGYTF	TGTGCCAGCAGCTTAGTCTCGGGTTTTAACTATGGCTACACCTTC
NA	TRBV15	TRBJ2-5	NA	CATSTPKTGIGTQYF	TGTGCCACCAGCACCCCAAAAACAGGGATCGGGACCCAGTACTTC
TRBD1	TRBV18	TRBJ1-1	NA	CASSPPRGRQGQGEAFF	TGTGCCAGCTCACCTCCACGGGGACGACAGGGTCAGGGTGAAGCTTTCTTT
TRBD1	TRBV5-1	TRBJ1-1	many	CASSPRAGTEFGAFF	TGCGCCAGCAGCCCACGGGCCGGGACAGAGTTCGGGGCTTTCTTT
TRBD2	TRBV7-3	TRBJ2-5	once	CASSLGASGSETQYF	TGTGCCAGCAGCTTAGGGGCTAGCGGGAGTGAGACCCAGTACTTC
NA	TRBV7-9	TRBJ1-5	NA	CASSLANTGNQPQHF	TGTGCCAGCAGCTTAGCTAATACAGGGAATCAGCCCCAGCATTTT
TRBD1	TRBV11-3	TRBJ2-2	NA	CASSWGQGYTGELFF	TGTGCCAGCAGCTGGGGACAGGGATACACCGGGGAGCTGTTTTTT
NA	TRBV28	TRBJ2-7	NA	CAGGAGTTYEQYF	TGTGCCGGGGGGGCAGGGACGACCTACGAGCAGTACTTC
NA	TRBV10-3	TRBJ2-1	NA	CAIANELTYNEQFF	TGTGCCATAGCAAACGAGCTCACCTACAATGAGCAGTTCTTC
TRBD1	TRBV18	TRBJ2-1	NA	CASSPQSGTGFNEQFF	TGTGCCAGCTCACCTCAATCCGGGACAGGCTTCAATGAGCAGTTCTTC
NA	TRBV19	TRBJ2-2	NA	CASSLAALYTGELFF	TGTGCCAGCTCTTTAGCGGCCCTGTACACCGGGGAGCTGTTTTTT
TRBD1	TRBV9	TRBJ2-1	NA	CASSAGTGIGGSNEQFF	TGTGCCAGCAGCGCCGGGACAGGCATTGGAGGGAGTAATGAGCAGTTCTTC
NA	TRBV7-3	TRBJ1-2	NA	CASSLVEGDYYGYTF	TGTGCCAGCAGCCTTGTCGAGGGGGATTACTATGGCTACACCTTC
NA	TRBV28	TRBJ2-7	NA	CASRDTSYHEQYF	TGTGCCAGCAGGGACACCAGTTACCACGAGCAGTACTTC
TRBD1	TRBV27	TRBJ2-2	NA	CASSLWTGKNTGELFF	TGTGCCAGCAGTTTATGGACAGGCAAGAACACCGGGGAGCTGTTTTTT
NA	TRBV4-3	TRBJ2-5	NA	CASSQDLELTQYF	TGCGCCAGCAGCCAAGATTTGGAGTTGACCCAGTACTTC
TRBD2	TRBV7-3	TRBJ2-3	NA	CASSLGLVAPDTQYF	TGTGCCAGCAGCTTAGGACTAGTCGCCCCAGATACGCAGTATTTT
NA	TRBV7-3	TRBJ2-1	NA	CASSLVGGLGGEQFF	TGTGCCAGCAGCTTGGTGGGAGGCCTTGGCGGTGAGCAGTTCTTC
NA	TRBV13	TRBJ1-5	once	CASSQKADTGLNQPQHF	TGTGCCAGCAGTCAGAAGGCAGATACAGGGCTCAATCAGCCCCAGCATTTT
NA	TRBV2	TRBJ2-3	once	CASSEWVSGSTDTQYF	TGTGCCAGCAGTGAATGGGTTAGCGGTAGCACAGATACGCAGTATTTT
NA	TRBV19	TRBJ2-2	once	CASSIPLATGELFF	TGTGCCAGTAGTATTCCCCTAGCTACCGGGGAGCTGTTTTTT
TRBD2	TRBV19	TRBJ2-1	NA	CASSIPSGEGNEQFF	TGTGCCAGTAGTATACCTAGCGGGGAAGGCAATGAGCAGTTCTTC
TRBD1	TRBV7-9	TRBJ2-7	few	CASSQGQFNEQYF	TGTGCCAGCAGCCAGGGACAGTTCAACGAGCAGTACTTC
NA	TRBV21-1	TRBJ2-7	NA	CASNTGRGYEQYF	TGTGCCAGCAATACGGGGAGGGGCTACGAGCAGTACTTC
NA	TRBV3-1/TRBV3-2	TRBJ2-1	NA	CASSQDPGGPYNEQFF	TGTGCCAGCAGCCAAGATCCCGGCGGGCCCTACAATGAGCAGTTCTTC
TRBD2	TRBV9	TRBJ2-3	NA	CASSVVGGGYTDTQYF	TGTGCCAGCAGCGTAGTTGGGGGAGGGTACACAGATACGCAGTATTTT
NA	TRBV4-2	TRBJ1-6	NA	CASSQEAGQNNSPLHF	TGTGCCAGCAGCCAAGAAGCCGGACAAAATAATTCACCCCTCCACTTT
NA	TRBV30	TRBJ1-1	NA	CAWSRGDYTEAFF	TGTGCCTGGAGTAGAGGAGATTACACTGAAGCTTTCTTT
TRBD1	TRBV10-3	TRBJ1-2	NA	CAITPGQALDGYTF	TGTGCCATCACCCCGGGACAGGCTCTAGATGGCTACACCTTC
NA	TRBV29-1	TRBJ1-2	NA	CSVEQAAGYTF	TGCAGCGTTGAACAAGCCGCCGGCTACACCTTC
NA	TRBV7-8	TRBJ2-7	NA	CASSNFPRLAYEQYF	TGTGCCAGCAGCAACTTCCCCAGACTAGCCTACGAGCAGTACTTC
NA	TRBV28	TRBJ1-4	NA	CASHRANEKLFF	TGTGCCAGTCACAGGGCCAATGAAAAACTGTTTTTT
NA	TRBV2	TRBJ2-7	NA	CASSESLYYEQYF	TGTGCCAGCAGTGAATCGCTATACTACGAGCAGTACTTC
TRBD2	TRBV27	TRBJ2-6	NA	CASTAGGAGANVLTF	TGTGCCAGCACCGCGGGGGGAGCCGGGGCCAACGTCCTGACTTTC
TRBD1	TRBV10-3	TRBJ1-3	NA	CAISEGTGRNTIYF	TGTGCCATCAGTGAGGGGACAGGGCGAAACACCATATATTTT
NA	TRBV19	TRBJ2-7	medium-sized	CASRVAAGTFYEQYF	TGTGCCAGTAGGGTCGCGGCAGGGACATTCTACGAGCAGTACTTC
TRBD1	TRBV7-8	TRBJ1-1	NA	CASSLWPRQGHTEAFF	TGTGCCAGCAGCCTCTGGCCCCGACAGGGCCACACTGAAGCTTTCTTT
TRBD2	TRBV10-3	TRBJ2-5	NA	CAISELAGERGTQYF	TGTGCCATCAGTGAGCTAGCGGGGGAACGGGGGACCCAGTACTTC
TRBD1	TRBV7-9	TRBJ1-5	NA	CASSHTGEVGQPQHF	TGTGCCAGCAGTCACACAGGGGAAGTGGGTCAGCCCCAGCATTTT
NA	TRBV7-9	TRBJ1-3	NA	CASSLEAGHGNTIYF	TGTGCCAGCAGCTTAGAGGCAGGGCACGGAAACACCATATATTTT
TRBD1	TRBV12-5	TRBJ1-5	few	CASGLGQADQPQHF	TGTGCTAGTGGCCTGGGACAGGCTGATCAGCCCCAGCATTTT
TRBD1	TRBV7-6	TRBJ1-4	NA	CASSGRTGGFEKLFF	TGTGCCAGCAGCGGACGGACAGGGGGTTTTGAAAAACTGTTTTTT
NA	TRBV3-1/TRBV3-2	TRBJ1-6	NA	CASSRVPGNNSPLHF	TGTGCCAGCAGCCGAGTTCCGGGTAATAATTCACCCCTCCACTTT